This section outlines one TCR beta chain sequence together with its context. The data are from a study of blood T cell repertoires in COVID-19. Study-wide background: Acute and convalescent COVID-19 specimens originated in the United States, Italy and Spain. T cells, B-cell-depleted T cells, or PBMCs supplied cDNA or gDNA.

Here immunoSEQ multiplex PCR was the method, and the copy in TCRdb shows in-frame clones only, minus some. The sample holds approximately 170,000 clones, about 85% seen once. The CDR3 loop spans 20 amino acids. Germline CDR1 MNHNS, CDR2 SASEGT. The trim removed 3 bases at V and 7 bases at J, leaving 19 bases unmatched. The chain carries TRBV6-1 and TRBJ2-3; 13 bases map to TRBD2. The receptor was derived from a man in his 70s who had recovered from COVID-19. The sequencing input was peripheral blood. CDR3 nucleotide sequence: TGTGCCAGCAGTGATCCTTCAGCCGGGCGAACTAGCGGGAGGGCGTATACGCAGTATTTT. Translated: CASSDPSAGRTSGRAYTQYF.